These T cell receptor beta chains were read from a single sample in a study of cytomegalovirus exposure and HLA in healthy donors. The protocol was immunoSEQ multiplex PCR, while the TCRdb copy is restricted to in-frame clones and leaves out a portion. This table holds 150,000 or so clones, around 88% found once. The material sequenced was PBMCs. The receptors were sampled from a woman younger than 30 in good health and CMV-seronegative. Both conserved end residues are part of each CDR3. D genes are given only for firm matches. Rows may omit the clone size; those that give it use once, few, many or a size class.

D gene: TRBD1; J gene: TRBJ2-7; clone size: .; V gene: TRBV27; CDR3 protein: CASTRLWDRYSYEQYF; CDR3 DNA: TGTGCCAGCACCAGATTATGGGACAGGTACTCCTACGAGCAGTACTTC
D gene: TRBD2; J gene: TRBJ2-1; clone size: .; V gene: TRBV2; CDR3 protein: CASSEGDSGRYEQFF; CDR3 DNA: TGTGCCAGCAGTGAAGGTGATAGCGGGAGGTATGAGCAGTTCTTC
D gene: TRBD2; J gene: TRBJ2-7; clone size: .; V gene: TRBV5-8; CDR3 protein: CASRGLAGGDYEQYF; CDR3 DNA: TGTGCCAGCAGAGGACTAGCGGGAGGGGACTACGAGCAGTACTTC
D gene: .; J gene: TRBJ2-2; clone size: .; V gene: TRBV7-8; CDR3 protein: CASSLAGLNTNTGELFF; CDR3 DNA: TGTGCCAGCAGCTTAGCCGGACTAAATACGAACACCGGGGAGCTGTTTTTT
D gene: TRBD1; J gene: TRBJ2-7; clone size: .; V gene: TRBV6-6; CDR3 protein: CATLGMGGQGFYEQYF; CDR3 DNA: TGTGCCACCTTGGGGATGGGGGGACAGGGTTTCTACGAGCAGTACTTC
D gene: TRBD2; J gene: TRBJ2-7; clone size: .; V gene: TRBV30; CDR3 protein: CAWTSAGVGEQYF; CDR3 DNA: TGTGCCTGGACTTCAGCGGGAGTGGGTGAGCAGTACTTC
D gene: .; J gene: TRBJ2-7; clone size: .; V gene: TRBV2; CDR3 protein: CASSGSEQYF; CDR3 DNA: TGTGCCAGCAGTGGGAGTGAGCAGTACTTC
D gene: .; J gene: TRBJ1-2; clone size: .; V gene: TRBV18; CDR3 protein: CASSPLTGSYTF; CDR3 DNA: TGTGCCAGCTCACCACTGACAGGCTCCTACACCTTC
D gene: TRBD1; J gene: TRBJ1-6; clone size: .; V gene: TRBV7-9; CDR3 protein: CASSLPGQAVNSPLHF; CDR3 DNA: TGTGCCAGCAGCTTACCGGGACAGGCGGTGAATTCACCCCTCCACTTT
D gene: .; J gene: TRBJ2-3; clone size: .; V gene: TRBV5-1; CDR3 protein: CASSLAVWGDGTDTQYF; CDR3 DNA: TGCGCCAGCAGCTTGGCCGTTTGGGGAGATGGCACAGATACGCAGTATTTT
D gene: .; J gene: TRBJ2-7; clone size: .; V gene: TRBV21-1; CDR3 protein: CASSSRGFHYEQYF; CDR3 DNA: TGTGCCAGCAGCAGTCGAGGGTTCCATTACGAGCAGTACTTC
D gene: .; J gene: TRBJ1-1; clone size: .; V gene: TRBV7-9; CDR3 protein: CASSLGRGEAFF; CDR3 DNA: TGTGCCAGCAGCTTAGGGCGAGGTGAAGCTTTCTTT
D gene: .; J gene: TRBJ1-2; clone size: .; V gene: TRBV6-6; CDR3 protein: CASTSGEGGYTF; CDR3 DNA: TGTGCCAGCACCTCAGGGGAGGGTGGCTACACCTTC
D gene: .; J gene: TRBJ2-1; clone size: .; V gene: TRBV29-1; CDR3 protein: CSVETGTSYNEQFF; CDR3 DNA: TGCAGCGTTGAAACGGGTACCTCCTACAATGAGCAGTTCTTC
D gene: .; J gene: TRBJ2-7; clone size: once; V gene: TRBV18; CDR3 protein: CASSPRAAYEQYF; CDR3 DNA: TGTGCCAGCTCACCACGCGCGGCCTACGAGCAGTACTTC
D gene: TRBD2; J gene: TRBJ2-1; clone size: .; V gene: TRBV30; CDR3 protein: CAWEVGLAGAVEQFF; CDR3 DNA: TGTGCCTGGGAGGTTGGACTAGCGGGGGCGGTTGAGCAGTTCTTC
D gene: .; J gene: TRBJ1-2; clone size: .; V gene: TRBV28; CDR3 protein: CASSGGALIYGYTF; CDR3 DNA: TGTGCCAGCAGTGGGGGGGCCCTCATCTATGGCTACACCTTC
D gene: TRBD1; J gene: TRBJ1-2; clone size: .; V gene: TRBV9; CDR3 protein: CASSPWTGDPLGYTF; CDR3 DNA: TGTGCCAGCAGCCCCTGGACAGGGGACCCCCTTGGCTACACCTTC
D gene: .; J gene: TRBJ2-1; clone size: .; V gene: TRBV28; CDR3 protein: CASSSPADFGNEQFF; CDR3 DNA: TGTGCCAGCAGTTCTCCAGCGGACTTTGGCAATGAGCAGTTCTTC
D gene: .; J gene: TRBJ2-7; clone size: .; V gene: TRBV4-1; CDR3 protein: CASSQVLDSSRTYEQYF; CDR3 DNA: TGCGCCAGCAGCCAAGTCCTCGACAGCAGCCGGACCTACGAGCAGTACTTC
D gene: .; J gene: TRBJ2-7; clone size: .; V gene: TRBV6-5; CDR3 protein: CASRRGPYEQYF; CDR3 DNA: TGTGCCAGCAGGCGGGGACCCTACGAGCAGTACTTC
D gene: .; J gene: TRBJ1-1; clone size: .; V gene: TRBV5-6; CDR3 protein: CASSLESGYREAFF; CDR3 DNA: TGTGCCAGCAGCTTGGAGAGCGGCTATCGGGAAGCTTTCTTT
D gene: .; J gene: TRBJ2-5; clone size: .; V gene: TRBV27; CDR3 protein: CASSRTGEETQYF; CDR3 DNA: TGTGCCAGCAGCCGGACGGGGGAAGAGACCCAGTACTTC
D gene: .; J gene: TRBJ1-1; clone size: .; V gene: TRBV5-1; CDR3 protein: CASTLMGAGMNTEAFF; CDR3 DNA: TGCGCCAGCACCCTTATGGGAGCGGGCATGAACACTGAAGCTTTCTTT
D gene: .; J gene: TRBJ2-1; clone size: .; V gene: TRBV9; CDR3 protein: CASSPLGGYNEQFF; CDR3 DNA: TGTGCCAGCAGCCCTTTGGGGGGTTACAATGAGCAGTTCTTC
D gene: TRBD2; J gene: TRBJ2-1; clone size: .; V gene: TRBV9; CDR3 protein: CASSSRGLADSYNEQFF; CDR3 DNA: TGTGCCAGCAGCTCGCGAGGGCTAGCGGACTCCTACAATGAGCAGTTCTTC
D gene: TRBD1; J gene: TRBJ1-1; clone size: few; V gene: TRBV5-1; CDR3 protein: CASSDTGTGTNTEAFF; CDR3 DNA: TGCGCCAGCAGCGATACCGGGACAGGAACGAACACTGAAGCTTTCTTT
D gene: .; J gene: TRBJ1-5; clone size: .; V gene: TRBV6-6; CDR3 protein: CASRETTGPYQPQHF; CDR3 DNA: TGTGCCAGCAGGGAGACGACAGGACCTTATCAGCCCCAGCATTTT
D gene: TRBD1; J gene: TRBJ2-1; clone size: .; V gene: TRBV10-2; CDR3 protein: CASRDQDRDGPVF; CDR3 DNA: TGCGCCAGCAGGGACCAAGACAGGGACGGGCCGGTCTTC
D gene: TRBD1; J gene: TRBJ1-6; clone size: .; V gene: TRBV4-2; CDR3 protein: CASSPGTVLSSYNSPLHF; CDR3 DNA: TGTGCCAGCAGCCCCGGGACAGTCCTAAGCTCCTATAATTCACCCCTCCACTTT
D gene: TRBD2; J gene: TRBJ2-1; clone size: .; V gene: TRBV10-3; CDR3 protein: CAIGTSGGAGEQFF; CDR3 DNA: TGTGCCATCGGAACTAGCGGGGGGGCCGGTGAGCAGTTCTTC
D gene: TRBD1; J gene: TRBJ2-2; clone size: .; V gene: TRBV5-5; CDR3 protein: CASSLAWVLSGQGGTGELFF; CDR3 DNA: TGTGCCAGCAGCTTGGCCTGGGTGCTTTCGGGACAGGGCGGCACCGGGGAGCTGTTTTTT
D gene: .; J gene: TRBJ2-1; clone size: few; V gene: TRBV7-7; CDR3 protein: CASSSGSSYNEQFF; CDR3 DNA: TGTGCTAGCAGCTCAGGGTCCTCCTACAATGAGCAGTTCTTC
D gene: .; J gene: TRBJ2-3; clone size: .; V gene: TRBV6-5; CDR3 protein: CASSYSPADTQYF; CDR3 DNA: TGTGCCAGCAGTTACTCGCCAGCAGATACGCAGTATTTT
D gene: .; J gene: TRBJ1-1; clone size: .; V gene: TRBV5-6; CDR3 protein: CASSFGTQEAFF; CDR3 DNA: TGTGCCAGCAGCTTCGGGACACAAGAAGCTTTCTTT
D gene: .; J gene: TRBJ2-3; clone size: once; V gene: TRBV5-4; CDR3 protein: CASSLALDRHTQYF; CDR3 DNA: TGTGCCAGCAGCTTGGCCTTGGACAGACATACGCAGTATTTT
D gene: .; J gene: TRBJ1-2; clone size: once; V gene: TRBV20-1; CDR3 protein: CSATGVGYTF; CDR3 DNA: TGCAGTGCGACTGGAGTTGGCTACACCTTC
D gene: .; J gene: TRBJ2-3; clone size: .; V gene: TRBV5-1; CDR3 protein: CASRVEFGADTQYF; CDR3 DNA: TGCGCCAGCAGAGTAGAATTCGGGGCAGATACGCAGTATTTT
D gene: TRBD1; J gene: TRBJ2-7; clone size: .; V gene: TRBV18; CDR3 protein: CASSLTGDLGNEQYF; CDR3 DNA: TGTGCCAGCTCACTCACAGGGGACCTTGGCAACGAGCAGTACTTC
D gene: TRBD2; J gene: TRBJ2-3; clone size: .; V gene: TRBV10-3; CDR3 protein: CAIEQRGITDTQYF; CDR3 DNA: TGTGCCATCGAACAGCGGGGGATCACAGATACGCAGTATTTT
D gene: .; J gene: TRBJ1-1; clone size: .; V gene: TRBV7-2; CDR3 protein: CASSLAEDREGFF; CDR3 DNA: TGTGCCAGCAGCTTAGCGGAGGACCGGGAGGGTTTCTTT
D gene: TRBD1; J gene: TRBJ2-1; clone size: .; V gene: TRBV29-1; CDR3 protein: CSVSDRGYNEQFF; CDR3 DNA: TGCAGCGTTTCGGACAGGGGGTACAATGAGCAGTTCTTC
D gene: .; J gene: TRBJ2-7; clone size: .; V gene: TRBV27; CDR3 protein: CASSLMRETLKEQYF; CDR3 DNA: TGTGCCAGCAGTTTAATGAGGGAGACCCTCAAGGAGCAGTACTTC
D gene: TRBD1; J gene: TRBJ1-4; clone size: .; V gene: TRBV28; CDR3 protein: CASKAGGYEKLFF; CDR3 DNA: TGTGCCAGCAAGGCAGGGGGCTATGAAAAACTGTTTTTT
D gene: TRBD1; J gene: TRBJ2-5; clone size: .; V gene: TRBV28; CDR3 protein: CASRAPGGAETQYF; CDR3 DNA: TGTGCCAGCAGAGCCCCAGGGGGCGCGGAGACCCAGTACTTC
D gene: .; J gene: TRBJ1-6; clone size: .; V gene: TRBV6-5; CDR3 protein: CASSYRLSPLHF; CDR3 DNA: TGTGCCAGCAGTTACCGACTCTCACCCCTCCACTTT
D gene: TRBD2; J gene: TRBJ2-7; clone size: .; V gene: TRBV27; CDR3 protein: CASSLSGGFYEQYF; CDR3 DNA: TGTGCCAGCAGTTTATCGGGGGGGTTCTACGAGCAGTACTTC
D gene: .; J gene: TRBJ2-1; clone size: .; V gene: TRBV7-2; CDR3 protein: CASSPDRIYNEQFF; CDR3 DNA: TGTGCCAGCAGCCCGGACAGAATCTACAATGAGCAGTTCTTC
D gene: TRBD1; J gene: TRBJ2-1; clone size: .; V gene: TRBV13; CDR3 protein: CASSIQGDNEQFF; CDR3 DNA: TGTGCCAGCAGCATACAGGGGGACAATGAGCAGTTCTTC
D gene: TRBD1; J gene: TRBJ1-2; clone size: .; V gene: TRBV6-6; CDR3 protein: CASRGTAFNYGYTF; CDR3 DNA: TGTGCCAGCAGAGGGACAGCCTTTAACTATGGCTACACCTTC
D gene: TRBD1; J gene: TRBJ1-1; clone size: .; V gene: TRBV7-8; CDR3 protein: CASSGGTGFSEAFF; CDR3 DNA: TGTGCCAGCAGCGGGGGGACAGGGTTCAGTGAAGCTTTCTTT
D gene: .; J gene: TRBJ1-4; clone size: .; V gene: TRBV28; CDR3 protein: CASSPGGGFTNEKLFF; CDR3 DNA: TGTGCCAGCAGTCCCGGGGGGGGATTCACTAATGAAAAACTGTTTTTT
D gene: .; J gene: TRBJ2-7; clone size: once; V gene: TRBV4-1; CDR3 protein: CASSQAGKSYEQYF; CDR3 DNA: TGCGCCAGCAGCCAAGCTGGCAAGTCCTACGAGCAGTACTTC
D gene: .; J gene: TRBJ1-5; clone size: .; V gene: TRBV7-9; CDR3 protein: CASSPAGGWQPQHF; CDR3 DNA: TGTGCCAGCAGCCCCGCCGGGGGTTGGCAGCCCCAGCATTTT
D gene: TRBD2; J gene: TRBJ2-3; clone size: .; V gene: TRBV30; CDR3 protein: CACAGVTDTQYF; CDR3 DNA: TGTGCCTGCGCGGGGGTCACAGATACGCAGTATTTT
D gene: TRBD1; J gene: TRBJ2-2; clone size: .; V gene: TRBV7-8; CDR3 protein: CASYLVGVDRDRPGELFF; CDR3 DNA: TGTGCCAGTTATTTAGTGGGGGTCGACAGGGATCGGCCCGGGGAGCTGTTTTTT
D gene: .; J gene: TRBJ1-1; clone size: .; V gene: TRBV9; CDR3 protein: CASSGHLNTEAFF; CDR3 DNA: TGTGCCAGCAGCGGGCATCTGAACACTGAAGCTTTCTTT